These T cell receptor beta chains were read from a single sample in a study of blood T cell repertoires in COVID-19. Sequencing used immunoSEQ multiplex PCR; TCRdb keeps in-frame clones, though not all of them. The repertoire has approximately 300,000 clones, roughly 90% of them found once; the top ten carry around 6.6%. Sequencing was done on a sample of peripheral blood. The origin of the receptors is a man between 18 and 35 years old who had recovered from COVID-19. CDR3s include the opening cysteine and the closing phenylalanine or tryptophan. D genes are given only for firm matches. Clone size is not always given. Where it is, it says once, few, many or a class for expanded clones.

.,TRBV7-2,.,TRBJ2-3,TGTGCCAGCAGCTTATTACCAGGGAACACAGATACGCAGTATTTT,CASSLLPGNTDTQYF
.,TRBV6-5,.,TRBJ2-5,TGTGCCAGCGGCAGACTAGGGGCTATCCAAGAGACCCAGTACTTC,CASGRLGAIQETQYF
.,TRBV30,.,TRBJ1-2,TGTGCCTGGAGCGATGACCCCGGACACATCGACTTC,CAWSDDPGHIDF
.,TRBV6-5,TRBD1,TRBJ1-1,TGTGCCAGCAGTTTAGGACAGGGGTCTGAAGCTTTCTTT,CASSLGQGSEAFF
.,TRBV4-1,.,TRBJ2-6,TGCGCCAGCAGCCAAGAAGGAGCTGGGGCCAACGTCCTGACTTTC,CASSQEGAGANVLTF
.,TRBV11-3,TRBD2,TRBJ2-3,TGTGCCAGCAGCTTAGGGGGACTAGCAACAGATACGCAGTATTTT,CASSLGGLATDTQYF
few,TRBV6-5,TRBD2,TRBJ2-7,TGTGCCAGCAGTTACGGATTCGGAGCGGGGGCCTACGAGCAGTACTTC,CASSYGFGAGAYEQYF
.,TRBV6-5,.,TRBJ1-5,TGTGCCAGCAGTTACCCGGAGGGGAATCAGCCCCAGCATTTT,CASSYPEGNQPQHF
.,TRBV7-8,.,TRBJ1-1,TGTGCCAGCAGCATTACTCTCACTGAAGCTTTCTTT,CASSITLTEAFF
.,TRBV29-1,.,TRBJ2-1,TGCAGCGTTCCAACGGACTTTCGGGTGTTCTTC,CSVPTDFRVFF
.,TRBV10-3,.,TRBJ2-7,TGTGCCATCAGTCCCACCTACGAGCAGTACTTC,CAISPTYEQYF
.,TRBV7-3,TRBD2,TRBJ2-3,TGTGCCAGCAGCCCCGGGGACTACCCCACAGATACGCAGTATTTT,CASSPGDYPTDTQYF
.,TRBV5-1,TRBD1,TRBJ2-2,TGCGCCAGCAGCAGAGACAGGGAGTACGGGGAGCTGTTTTTT,CASSRDREYGELFF
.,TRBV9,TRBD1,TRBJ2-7,TGTGCCAGCAGCGGTGGGACCGGGACAGGGGTACACGAGCAGTACTTC,CASSGGTGTGVHEQYF
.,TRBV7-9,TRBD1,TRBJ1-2,TGTGCCAGCAGCTCGGACAGGGTCGGGGGCTACACCTTC,CASSSDRVGGYTF
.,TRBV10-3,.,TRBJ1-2,TGTGCCGCCTCAGGGCGAGTGGACTATGGCTACACCTTC,CAASGRVDYGYTF
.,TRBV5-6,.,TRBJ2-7,TGTGCCAGCAGCTTGGGTACCCAGAACGAGCAGTACTTC,CASSLGTQNEQYF
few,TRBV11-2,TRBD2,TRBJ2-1,TGTGCCAGCAGGACTAGCGGGCTGTACAATGAGCAGTTCTTC,CASRTSGLYNEQFF
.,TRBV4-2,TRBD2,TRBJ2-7,TGTGCCAGCAGCCAAGATAGCGGGAGCTCCTACGAGCAGTACTTC,CASSQDSGSSYEQYF
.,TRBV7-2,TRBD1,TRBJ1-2,TGTGCCAGCAGCTCCGCCCCTGGACAGGGCTATGGCTACACCTTC,CASSSAPGQGYGYTF
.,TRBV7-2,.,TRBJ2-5,TGTGCCAGCAGCTTAAATGTTGGGAGGGAGACCCAGTACTTC,CASSLNVGRETQYF
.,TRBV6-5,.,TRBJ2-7,TGTGCCAGCAGTTACGGCAGGGACGAGCAGTACTTC,CASSYGRDEQYF
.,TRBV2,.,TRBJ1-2,TGTGCCAGCAGTGAAGCCCCTGGGGGGGCGGAAGGCTACACCTTC,CASSEAPGGAEGYTF
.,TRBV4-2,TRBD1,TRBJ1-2,TGTGCCAGCAGCCAAGATGAGGGGACAGACTATGGCTACACCTTC,CASSQDEGTDYGYTF
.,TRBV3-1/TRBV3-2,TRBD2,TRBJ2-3,TGTGCCAGCAGCCAAACCACCCAGGCGGGAGATTGGGCAGATACGCAGTATTTT,CASSQTTQAGDWADTQYF
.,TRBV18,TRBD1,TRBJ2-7,TGTGCCAGCTCCCCCTCGGGACAGTACTACGAGCAGTACTTC,CASSPSGQYYEQYF
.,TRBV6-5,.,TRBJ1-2,TGTGCCAGCACTCTGGGCAGGGATTACTATGGCTACACCTTC,CASTLGRDYYGYTF
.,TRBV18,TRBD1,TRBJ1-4,TGTGCCAGCTCACCCACAGGGGTTCGGGAAAAACTGTTTTTT,CASSPTGVREKLFF
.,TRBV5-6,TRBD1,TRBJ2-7,TGTGCCAGCAGCGGCCGGGACAGGGACTACGAGCAGTACTTC,CASSGRDRDYEQYF
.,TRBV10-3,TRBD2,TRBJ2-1,TGTGCCACCGCTAGCGGGCTAGGGGATGAGCAGTTCTTC,CATASGLGDEQFF
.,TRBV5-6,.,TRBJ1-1,TGTGCCAGCAGCTTTCTGGAGGGTGGTGAAGCTTTCTTT,CASSFLEGGEAFF
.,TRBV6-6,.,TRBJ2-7,TGTGCCAGCAGCCCCCCCGGGGTCGAGCAGTACTTC,CASSPPGVEQYF
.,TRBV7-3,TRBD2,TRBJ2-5,TGTGCCAGCAGCCCGCGGGGACTAGCGTGGGGAGAGACCCAGTACTTC,CASSPRGLAWGETQYF
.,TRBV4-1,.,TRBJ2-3,TGCGCCAGCAGCCTAGGAGACCTACCAGGGACAGATACGCAGTATTTT,CASSLGDLPGTDTQYF
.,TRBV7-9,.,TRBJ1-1,TGTGCCAGCAGCCCTCCCGGGACTGAAGCTTTCTTT,CASSPPGTEAFF
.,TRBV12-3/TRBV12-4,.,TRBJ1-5,TGTGCCAGCAGAAAAGACACCTATCAGCCCCAGCATTTT,CASRKDTYQPQHF
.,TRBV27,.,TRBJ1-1,TGTGCCAGCAGTCCTCAGGTTAACACTGAAGCTTTCTTT,CASSPQVNTEAFF
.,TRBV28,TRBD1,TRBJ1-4,TGTGCCACCGGTCGGGACAGGGATTCCTTTAATGAAAAACTGTTTTTT,CATGRDRDSFNEKLFF
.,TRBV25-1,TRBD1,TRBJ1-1,TGTGCCAGCGGGGGGCAGGGACAGGGAAAGGCTTTCTTT,CASGGQGQGKAFF
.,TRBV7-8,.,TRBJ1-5,TGTGCCAGCAGCCCCACGTCGAGGGGCAATCAGCCCCAGCATTTT,CASSPTSRGNQPQHF
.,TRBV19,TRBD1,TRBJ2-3,TGTGCCAGTAGTATTTTGCAGGGGGCTGCGGATACGCAGTATTTT,CASSILQGAADTQYF
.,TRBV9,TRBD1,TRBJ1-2,TGTGCCAGCAGCGCCCCCCCCCGGGACAGGGAGATTGGCTACACCTTC,CASSAPPRDREIGYTF
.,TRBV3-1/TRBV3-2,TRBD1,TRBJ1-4,TGTGCCAGCAGCCAAGGGGACAGAAGAGAAAAACTGTTTTTT,CASSQGDRREKLFF
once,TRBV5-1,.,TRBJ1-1,TGCGCCAGCAGCTTTGACAGCATCATGAACACTGAAGCTTTCTTT,CASSFDSIMNTEAFF
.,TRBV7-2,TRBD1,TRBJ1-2,TGTGCCAGCAACCTGGACAGGGTAGGAGGCTACACCTTC,CASNLDRVGGYTF
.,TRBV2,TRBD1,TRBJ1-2,TGTGCCAGCAGTGGGGGACAGGGGGCTTATGGCTACACCTTC,CASSGGQGAYGYTF